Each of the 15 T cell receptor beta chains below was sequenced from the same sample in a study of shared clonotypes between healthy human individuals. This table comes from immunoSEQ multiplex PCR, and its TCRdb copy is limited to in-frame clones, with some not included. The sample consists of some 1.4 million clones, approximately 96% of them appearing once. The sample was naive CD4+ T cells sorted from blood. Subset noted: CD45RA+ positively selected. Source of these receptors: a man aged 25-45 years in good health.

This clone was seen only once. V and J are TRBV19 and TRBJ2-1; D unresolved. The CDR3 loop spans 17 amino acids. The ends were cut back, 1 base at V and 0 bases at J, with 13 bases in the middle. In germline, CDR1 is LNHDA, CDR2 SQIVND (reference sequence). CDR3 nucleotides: TGTGCCAGTAGTATAGTTCACGGCAGAGTCTCCTACAATGAGCAGTTCTTC. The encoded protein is CASSIVHGRVSYNEQFF.

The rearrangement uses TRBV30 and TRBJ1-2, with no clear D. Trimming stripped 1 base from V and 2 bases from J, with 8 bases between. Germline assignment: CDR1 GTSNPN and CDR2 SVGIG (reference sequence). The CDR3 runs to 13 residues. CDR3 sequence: CAWSEGLNYGYTF. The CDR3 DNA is TGTGCCTGGAGTGAAGGACTCAACTATGGCTACACCTTC.

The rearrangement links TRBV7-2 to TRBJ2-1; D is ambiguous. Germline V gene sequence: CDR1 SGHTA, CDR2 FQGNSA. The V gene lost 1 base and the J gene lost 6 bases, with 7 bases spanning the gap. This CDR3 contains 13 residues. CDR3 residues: CASSLEPLNEQFF. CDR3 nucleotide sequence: TGTGCCAGCAGCTTAGAGCCTCTCAATGAGCAGTTCTTC.

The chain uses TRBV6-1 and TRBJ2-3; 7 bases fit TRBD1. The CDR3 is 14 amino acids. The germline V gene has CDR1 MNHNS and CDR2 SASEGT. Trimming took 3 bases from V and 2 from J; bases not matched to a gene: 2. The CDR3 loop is CASSDGTATDTQYF. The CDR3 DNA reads TGTGCCAGCAGTGATGGGACAGCCACAGATACGCAGTATTTT.

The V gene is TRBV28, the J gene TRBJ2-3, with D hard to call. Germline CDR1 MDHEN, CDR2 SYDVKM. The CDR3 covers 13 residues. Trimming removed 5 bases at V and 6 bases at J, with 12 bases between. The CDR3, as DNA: TGTGCCAGCAGTCGGTCTCCCGGCGATACGCAGTATTTT. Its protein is CASSRSPGDTQYF. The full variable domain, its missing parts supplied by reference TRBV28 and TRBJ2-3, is DVKVTQSSRYLVKRTGEKVFLECVQDMDHENMFWYRQDPGLGLRLIYFSYDVKMKEKGDIPEGYSVSREKKERFSLILESASTNQTSMYLCASSRSPGDTQYFGPGTRLTVL.

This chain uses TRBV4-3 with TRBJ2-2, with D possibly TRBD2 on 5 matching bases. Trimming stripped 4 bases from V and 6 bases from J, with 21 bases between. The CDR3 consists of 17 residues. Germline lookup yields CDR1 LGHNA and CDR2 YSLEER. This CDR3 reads CASSRWELLGEAGELFF. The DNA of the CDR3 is TGCGCCAGCAGCCGATGGGAGTTACTAGGAGAAGCCGGGGAGCTGTTTTTT.

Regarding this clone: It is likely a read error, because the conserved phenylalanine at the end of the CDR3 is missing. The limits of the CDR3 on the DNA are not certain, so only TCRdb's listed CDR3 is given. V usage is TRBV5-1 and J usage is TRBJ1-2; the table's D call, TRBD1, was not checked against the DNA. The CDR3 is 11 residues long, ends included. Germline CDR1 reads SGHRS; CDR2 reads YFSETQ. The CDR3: CASSTTGTAVV.

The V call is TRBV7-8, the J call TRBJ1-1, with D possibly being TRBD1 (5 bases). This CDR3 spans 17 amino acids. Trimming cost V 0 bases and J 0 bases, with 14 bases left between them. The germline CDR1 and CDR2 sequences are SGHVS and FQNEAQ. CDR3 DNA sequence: TGTGCCAGCAGCTTAGCAGTGATGGTAGGGGTGAACACTGAAGCTTTCTTT. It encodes CASSLAVMVGVNTEAFF.

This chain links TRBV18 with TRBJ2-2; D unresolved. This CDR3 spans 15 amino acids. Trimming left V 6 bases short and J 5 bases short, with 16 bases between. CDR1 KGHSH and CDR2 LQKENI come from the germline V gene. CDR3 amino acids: CASSPTGLGTGELFF. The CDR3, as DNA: TGTGCCAGCTCCCCGACGGGCCTAGGGACCGGGGAGCTGTTTTTT.

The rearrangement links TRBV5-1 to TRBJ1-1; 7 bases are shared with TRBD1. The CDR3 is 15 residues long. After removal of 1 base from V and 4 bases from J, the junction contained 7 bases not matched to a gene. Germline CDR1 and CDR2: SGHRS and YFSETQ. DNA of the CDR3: TGCGCCAGCAGCTTGCAGGGGGGTGTTGGCACTGAAGCTTTCTTT. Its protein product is CASSLQGGVGTEAFF. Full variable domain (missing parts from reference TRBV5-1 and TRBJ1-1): KAGVTQTPRYLIKTRGQQVTLSCSPISGHRSVSWYQQTPGQGLQFLFEYFSETQRNKGNFPGRFSGRQFSNSRSEMNVSTLELGDSALYLCASSLQGGVGTEAFFGQGTRLTVV.

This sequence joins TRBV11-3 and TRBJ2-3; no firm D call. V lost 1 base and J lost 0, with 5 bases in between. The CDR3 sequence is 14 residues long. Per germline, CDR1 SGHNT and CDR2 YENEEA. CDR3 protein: CASSLGASTDTQYF. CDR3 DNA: TGTGCCAGCAGCTTAGGAGCGAGCACAGATACGCAGTATTTT.

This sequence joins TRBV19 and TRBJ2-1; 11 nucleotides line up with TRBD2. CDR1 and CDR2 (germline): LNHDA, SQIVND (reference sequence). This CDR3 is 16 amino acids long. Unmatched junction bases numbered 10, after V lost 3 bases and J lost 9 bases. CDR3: CASSIGLAGGRAEQFF. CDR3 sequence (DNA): TGTGCCAGTAGTATTGGGCTAGCGGGAGGTCGGGCTGAGCAGTTCTTC.

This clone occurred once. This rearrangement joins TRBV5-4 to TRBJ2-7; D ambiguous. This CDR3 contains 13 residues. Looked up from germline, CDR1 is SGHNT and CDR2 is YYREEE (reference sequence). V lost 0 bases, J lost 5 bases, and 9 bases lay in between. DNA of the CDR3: TGTGCCAGCAGCTTGGAGGGCCCCGACGAGCAGTACTTC. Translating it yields CASSLEGPDEQYF.

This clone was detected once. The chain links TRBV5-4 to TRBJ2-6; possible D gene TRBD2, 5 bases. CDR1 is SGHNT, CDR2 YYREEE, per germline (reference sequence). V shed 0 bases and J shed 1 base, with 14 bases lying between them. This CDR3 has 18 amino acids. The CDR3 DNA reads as TGTGCCAGCAGCTTGGGCCTGGGAGAGGGTTCTGGGGCCAACGTCCTGACTTTC. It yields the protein CASSLGLGEGSGANVLTF.

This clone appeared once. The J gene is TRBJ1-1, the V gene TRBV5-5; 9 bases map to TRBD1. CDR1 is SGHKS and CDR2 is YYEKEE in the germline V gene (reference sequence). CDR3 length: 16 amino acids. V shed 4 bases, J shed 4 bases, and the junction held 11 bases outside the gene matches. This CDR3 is CASSPRQGESGTEAFF. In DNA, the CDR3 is TGTGCCAGCAGCCCTAGACAGGGGGAGAGTGGCACTGAAGCTTTCTTT.